This T cell receptor (beta chain) originates from a study of metastatic and nonmetastatic thyroid tumors. Study as a whole: The comparison covered peripheral blood and tumor or nodule tissue in malignant and benign thyroid patients. Study-wide findings and caveats: As reported, TCR beta diversity in blood and tumor was significantly higher in malignant thyroid tumors than in benign nodules.

Concerning this clone itself: Its target is unknown. One end of the junction fails to match germline, which may point to a read error.

TCRdb re-called clones via MiXCR from the PCR reads. The repertoire has 16,000 or so clones, under 30% of them found once; the top ten carry approximately 15%. The CDR3 length is 16 residues. Germline V CDR1 and CDR2: LNHNV, YYDKDF (reference sequence). Prior to thyroid surgery, none of the patients had received any treatment. This clonotype was obtained from a female donor with papillary thyroid cancer or a benign thyroid nodule (not recorded which). Some clones in this sample may be carry-over from other donors' samples. The chain couples TRBV15 to TRBJ2-1, with 13 bases aligning to TRBD2. The specimen was adjacent normal tissue. This chain's CDR3 is CTTSDTSGRDLNEQFF. The CDR3 bases are TGTACCACCAGCGATACTAGCGGGAGGGACTTGAATGAGCAGTTCTTC.